This entry describes one T cell receptor (beta chain). What it binds is not known. The protocol was immunoSEQ multiplex PCR, while the TCRdb copy is restricted to in-frame clones and leaves out a portion. The sample shows 60,000 to 85,000 clones, 85% of them seen only once. This CDR3 has 13 residues. Germline CDR1 reads SNHLY; CDR2 reads FYNNEI. V lost 1 base to trimming and J lost 9 bases, with 9 bases between them. The data belong to a study of T cell responses to AZD1222 COVID-19 vaccine. Across the study: Recipients boosted at about 4 weeks or about 12 weeks are pooled.

Findings and caveats of the study: Unmutated variant regions are reportedly targeted by nearly half of spike-specific TCRs. Dominant at 160-218 and 743-854, vaccine-associated CD4 TCRs also spanned spike. Every sample of the repertoires postdated the peak T cell response.

The input for sequencing was peripheral blood, taken on day 0 of AZD1222 vaccination. This chain links TRBV2 with TRBJ2-2; D not certain. The TCR was taken from an adult in good health. The CDR3 bases are TGTGCCAGCAGTGAAGATCTGCGAAGGGAGCTGTTTTTT. Protein product: CASSEDLRRELFF.